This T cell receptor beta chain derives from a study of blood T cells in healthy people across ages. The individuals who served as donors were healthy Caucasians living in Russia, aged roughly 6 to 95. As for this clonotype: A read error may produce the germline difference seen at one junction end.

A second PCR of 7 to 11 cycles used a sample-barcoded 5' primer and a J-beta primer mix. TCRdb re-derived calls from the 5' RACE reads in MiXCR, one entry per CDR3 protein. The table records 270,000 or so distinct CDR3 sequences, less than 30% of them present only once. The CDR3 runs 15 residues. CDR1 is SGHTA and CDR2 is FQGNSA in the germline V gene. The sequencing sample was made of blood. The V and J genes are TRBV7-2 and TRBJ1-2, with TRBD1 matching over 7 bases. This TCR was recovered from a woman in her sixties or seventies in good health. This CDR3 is CASSLDRSANYGDTF. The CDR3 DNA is TGTGCCAGCAGCTTGGACAGGTCGGCTAACTATGGCGACACCTTC.